The clone carrying this TCR beta chain was counted between two and nine times. Germline values: CDR1 SGHTA, CDR2 FQGNSA. Trimming took 5 bases from V and 2 from J; bases not matched to a gene: 18. The CDR3 is 18 residues long. The data derive from a study of beta chain features in type 1 diabetes. Of the isolated RNA, all was reverse transcribed, and so the sequenced material was expressed TCRB transcripts. Sequencing was performed with immunoSEQ multiplex PCR; in TCRdb, only in-frame clones are kept and a portion is missing. The table lists 620,000 or so clones, less than 20% of them singletons. Sequenced input: naive CD4+ T cells from blood. The gene calls are TRBV7-2 and TRBJ2-7, with 7 bases lining up with TRBD1. The clonotype comes from a young man in good health. The CDR3 nucleotides are TGTGCCAGCAGCCAAAGGGACAGCCGTCAAGGCGGGCCCTACGAGCAGTACTTC. Amino acid sequence: CASSQRDSRQGGPYEQYF.